A single sample gave rise to the 6 T cell receptor beta chains below, sequenced in a study of regulatory T cells in long-lasting Graves disease. The TCR beta library used iRepertoire HTBI primers with Arm-PCR amplification of CDR3. Each CDR3 protein is one row after TCRdb ran MiXCR on the multiplex PCR reads. The data show about 540,000 distinct CDR3 sequences, around an eighth seen once. Described time point: newly diagnosed GD, antithyroid drugs for less than 3 months. The authors made the TCR library using RNA they extracted from PBMCs. These records were also assigned to another study, of T cells in Graves' hyperthyroidism and ophthalmopathy.

Specimen: peripheral blood mononuclear cells (PBMCs), collected at new diagnosis, from a patient treated with antithyroid drugs. The receptors come from a man aged 30 to 39 with Graves disease.

The chain carries TRBV29-1 and TRBJ2-1; 14 bases map to TRBD2. V lost 7 bases, J lost 6 bases, and 11 bases stayed unmatched. Looked up from germline, CDR1 is SQVTM and CDR2 is ANQGSEA. The CDR3 has 16 residues. The CDR3 nucleotides are TGCAGCGGCGAAGGGACTAGCGGGAGAGGTGGCAATGAGCAGTTCTTC. This translates into CSGEGTSGRGGNEQFF.

This clonotype was detected many times. The rearrangement uses TRBV29-1 and TRBJ2-1; D unclear. Trimming removed 3 bases at V and 6 bases at J, with 9 bases between. This CDR3 comprises 12 residues. Germline CDR1 reads SQVTM; CDR2 reads ANQGSEA. Here the CDR3 DNA reads TGCAGCGTTGATACGGTAGTCAATGAGCAGTTCTTC. Translation: CSVDTVVNEQFF.

This clonotype was counted between two and nine times. The V and J genes are TRBV5-1 and TRBJ2-7, with a tentative D call TRBD1 (6 bases). The germline CDR1 and CDR2 sequences are SGHRS and YFSETQ. The CDR3 extends over 14 amino acids. V dropped 3 bases and J dropped 2 bases, with 12 bases sitting between them. Here the CDR3 DNA reads TGCGCCAGCAGCTCCGACAGGTTCACCTACGAGCAGTACTTC. Residues: CASSSDRFTYEQYF.

This clonotype came up many times. The V call is TRBV27, the J call TRBJ1-5, with 7 positions matching TRBD1. With V trimmed by 4 bases and J by 4 bases, 4 bases remained unmatched. Germline CDR1 and CDR2: MNHEY and SMNVEV (reference sequence). This CDR3 has 14 residues. The CDR3 loop is CASSSNRGNQPQHF. The CDR3 DNA reads as TGTGCCAGCAGTTCAAACAGGGGAAATCAGCCCCAGCATTTT.

The V gene is TRBV5-1, the J gene TRBJ2-6; no reliable D call. CDR1 is SGHRS, CDR2 YFSETQ, per germline. V gave up 4 bases and J gave up 4 bases, with 12 bases separating them. The CDR3 totals 15 residues. The CDR3 DNA reads TGCGCCAGCAGCCCCGTCAACTCAGGGGCCAACGTCCTGACTTTC. It codes for CASSPVNSGANVLTF.

This clonotype was seen repeatedly, ten times or more. The V gene is TRBV7-9, the J gene TRBJ2-3; D is undetermined. Trimming left V 6 bases short and J 2 bases short, with 9 bases between. The CDR3 is 13 amino acids. Germline loops: CDR1 SEHNR, CDR2 FQNEAQ (reference sequence). This CDR3 is CASRESATDTQYF. The DNA of the CDR3 is TGTGCCAGCAGAGAGTCTGCCACAGATACGCAGTATTTT. Full variable domain (outside the CDR3, taken from reference TRBV7-9 and TRBJ2-3): DTGVSQNPRHKITKRGQNVTFRCDPISEHNRLYWYRQTLGQGPEFLTYFQNEAQLEKSRLLSDRFSAERPKGSFSTLEIQRTEQGDSAMYLCASRESATDTQYFGPGTRLTVL.